This T cell receptor beta chain was recovered during a study of OX40 agonist ivuxolimab in advanced cancers. This clone showed up just once. Sequencing used immunoSEQ multiplex PCR; TCRdb keeps in-frame clones, though not all of them. The sample carries about 80,000 clones, around 86% recorded once. The V end was cut by 0 bases, the J end by 5 bases, with 16 bases between. Germline CDR1 reads SGDLS; CDR2 reads YYNGEE. The CDR3 loop spans 16 amino acids. This sample comprised CD4+ or CD8+ T cells sorted from blood, obtained in a trial of the OX40 agonist ivuxolimab. The receptor was isolated from an adult with an advanced solid tumor such as melanoma, head and neck, liver or kidney cancer. The gene calls are TRBV9 and TRBJ2-3; D is uncertain. The CDR3 region is CASSVGLSDQLDTQYF. The DNA of the CDR3 is TGTGCCAGCAGCGTAGGCCTCAGTGACCAACTAGATACGCAGTATTTT.